Presented here are 10 T cell receptor beta chains from one specimen sequenced in a study of blood T cell repertoires in COVID-19. TCRdb's table, derived via immunoSEQ multiplex PCR, lists solely in-frame clones and lacks some. The sample yields more than 200,000 clones, around nine tenths seen once. The sequencing sample was made of PBMCs or T cells enriched from blood (not recorded which). All receptors come from a woman aged 45-65 years who had recovered from COVID-19.

By sample share, this clone is medium-sized. The chain carries TRBV27 and TRBJ2-1; possibly TRBD2 for D (6 bases). Germline V lookup: CDR1 MNHEY, CDR2 SMNVEV (reference sequence). With 0 bases removed from V and 3 bases from J, the gap between germline ends came to 9 bases. The CDR3 covers 15 residues. The chain's CDR3 is CASSLSGLLYNEQFF. CDR3 DNA sequence: TGTGCCAGCAGTTTATCGGGACTTCTCTACAATGAGCAGTTCTTC.

This clone was seen a single time. DNA of the CDR3: TGCAGCGGAATGCGGGGCGAAACGGCTGAAAAACTGTTTTTT. Translating it yields CSGMRGETAEKLFF. This sequence joins TRBV29-1 and TRBJ1-4, with D maybe TRBD1 (5 bases). Trimming pared 7 bases from V and 7 bases from J, leaving 19 bases between. The CDR3 contains 14 residues. CDR1 SQVTM and CDR2 ANQGSEA come from the germline V gene.

This rearrangement joins TRBV10-3 to TRBJ1-6; 8 nucleotides agree with TRBD1. Trimming took 4 bases from V and 5 from J; bases not matched to a gene: 13. Germline V lookup: CDR1 ENHRY, CDR2 SYGVKD. The CDR3 contains 18 residues. CDR3 sequence: CAISGGPGTGVHNSPLHF. For the CDR3, the DNA is TGTGCCATCAGTGGGGGGCCCGGGACAGGAGTACATAATTCACCCCTCCACTTT.

This chain uses TRBV5-4 with TRBJ1-2, with D perhaps TRBD1 (6 bases). Trimming took off 4 bases at V and 4 bases at J, with 8 bases between the two ends. The germline V gene encodes CDR1 SGHNT and CDR2 YYREEE (reference sequence). The CDR3 is 12 amino acids. The CDR3 DNA reads TGTGCCAGCAGCATGGACAGCTATGGCTACACCTTC. This gives the protein CASSMDSYGYTF. Together with reference TRBV5-4 and TRBJ1-2, the CDR3 gives the full variable domain: ETGVTQSPTHLIKTRGQQVTLRCSSQSGHNTVSWYQQALGQGPQFIFQYYREEENGRGNFPPRFSGLQFPNYSSELNVNALELDDSALYLCASSMDSYGYTFGSGTRLTVV.

V usage is TRBV4-1 and J usage is TRBJ1-2; 7 nucleotides align to TRBD1. The CDR3 has 14 amino acids. CDR1 MGHRA and CDR2 YSYEKL come from the germline V gene. V shed 8 bases, J shed 7 bases, and the junction held 13 bases outside the gene matches. The CDR3 nucleotides are TGCGCCAGCGCGACTGCGGGGCAGGGGGTTGGCTACACCTTC. Translation: CASATAGQGVGYTF.

V gene TRBV7-6 combines with J gene TRBJ2-1; 10 bases fit TRBD2. The ends lost 2 bases at V and 5 bases at J; junction bases unmatched: 6. This CDR3 has 16 amino acids. Germline values: CDR1 SGHVS, CDR2 FNYEAQ. CDR3 coding DNA: TGTGCCAGCAGCTTATTTGAAGCGGGAGGGGACAATGAGCAGTTCTTC. Encoded protein: CASSLFEAGGDNEQFF.

This chain links TRBV18 with TRBJ1-2; possible D gene TRBD1, 5 bases. V was clipped by 5 bases and J by 2 bases, with 9 bases between them. The V gene's germline CDR1 is KGHSH and CDR2 LQKENI. The CDR3 length is 13 residues. In DNA, the CDR3 is TGTGCCAGCTCAGAGACAGTGAACTATGGCTACACCTTC. Translating it yields CASSETVNYGYTF.

CDR3 bases: TGTGCCAGCAGTCCTTTAGCGGGAGAGCCCTCCTACAATGAGCAGTTCTTC. Protein sequence: CASSPLAGEPSYNEQFF. V and J are TRBV28 and TRBJ2-1; TRBD2 matches at 9 bases. Germline V lookup: CDR1 MDHEN, CDR2 SYDVKM. The CDR3 is 17 amino acids. V lost 5 bases and J lost 0; bases outside the gene matches: 8.

This chain joins TRBV30 and TRBJ2-2; 11 bases line up with TRBD2. The CDR3 extends over 17 amino acids. Trimming removed 3 bases from V and 4 bases from J; junction bases left unmatched: 10. Germline V gene lookup returns CDR1 GTSNPN and CDR2 SVGIG (reference sequence). The CDR3 here is CAWSGGTSGGGTGELFF. The CDR3 DNA reads as TGTGCCTGGAGCGGGGGGACTAGCGGAGGGGGCACCGGGGAGCTGTTTTTT.

The rearrangement joins TRBV5-4 to TRBJ2-3; TRBD2 aligns across 13 bases. Germline V gene data show CDR1 as SGHNT and CDR2 as YYREEE (reference sequence). The CDR3 covers 18 residues. J lost 0 bases, V lost 0 bases, and 4 bases had no gene match. As DNA, the CDR3 is TGTGCCAGCAGCTTGGAGGGACTAGCGGGAATTAGCACAGATACGCAGTATTTT. The encoded protein is CASSLEGLAGISTDTQYF.